This T cell receptor (beta chain) was identified in a study of a mutant IDH1 vaccine in newly diagnosed glioma. Study in general: Vaccinations were initiated 4-6 weeks following radiotherapy alone, or were given together with temozolomide cycles. Previous treatment comprised radiotherapy, temozolomide, or both, mostly both.

Measured with immunoSEQ multiplex PCR; TCRdb has only the in-frame clones, and not every one. The top ten hold 2.3% of the sample, which has about 46,000 clones, approximately 92% seen once. Losses at the gene ends were 0 bases for V and 4 bases for J; bases not matched to a gene: 6. The CDR3 runs 16 residues. CDR1 is SGHRS, CDR2 YFSETQ, per germline. Concerning this clone itself: What it recognizes is unknown.

Sample time point: week 35, safety follow-up. The investigators gave 300 ug of mutant IDH1 20-mer peptide in each vaccine dose, together with topical imiquimod. Those who donated had recent WHO grade 3 or 4 IDH1-mutant, ATRX-lost astrocytomas. The study's findings and limits: Among top peripheral T cell clonotypes, changes seemed unrelated to pseudoprogression.

V usage is TRBV5-1 and J usage is TRBJ2-3; 9 nucleotides agree with TRBD1. The sample was PBMCs, taken from a glioma patient whose treatment included an IDH1 peptide vaccine. The sequence was collected from a man aged 45-60 years with glioma. CDR3 in amino acids: CASSLGTGVRADTQYF. Here the CDR3 DNA reads TGCGCCAGCAGCTTGGGGACAGGGGTCAGGGCAGATACGCAGTATTTT.